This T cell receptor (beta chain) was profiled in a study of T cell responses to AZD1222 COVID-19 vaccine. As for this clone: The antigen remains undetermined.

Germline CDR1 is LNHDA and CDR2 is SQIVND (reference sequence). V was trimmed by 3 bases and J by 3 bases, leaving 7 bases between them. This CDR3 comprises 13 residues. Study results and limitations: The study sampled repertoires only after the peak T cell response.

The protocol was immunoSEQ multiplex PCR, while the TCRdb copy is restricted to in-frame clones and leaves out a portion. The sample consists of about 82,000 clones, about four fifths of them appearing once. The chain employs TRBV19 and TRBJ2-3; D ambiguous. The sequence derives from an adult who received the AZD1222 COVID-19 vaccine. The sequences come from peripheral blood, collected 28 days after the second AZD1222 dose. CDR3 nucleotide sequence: TGTGCCAGTAGTATTTTGGTTACAGATACGCAGTATTTT. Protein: CASSILVTDTQYF.